This is a list of T cell receptor beta chains from one sample in a study of shared clonotypes between healthy human individuals. Only in-frame clones appear in the TCRdb table, and some are missing; sequencing was by immunoSEQ multiplex PCR. The profile shows millions of clones, 90% to 95% of them singletons. Sequencing was performed on naive CD4+ T cells from PBMCs. These receptors all come from a man aged 18-30 years in good health. Some clones in this sample may be carry-over from other donors' samples. The CDR3 runs from the conserved cysteine through the conserved F or W. The D gene is left open where the match is weak. The size of a clone is reported for some rows only, either as once, few or many, or as a class for expanded clones.

DNA | CDR3 | size | J | D | V
TGTGCCAGCAGTGCGGGTCTAGCGGGATCTGAGAAGACCCAGTACTTC | CASSAGLAGSEKTQYF | . | TRBJ2-5 | TRBD2 | TRBV2
TGCGCCAGCAGCCCCGAGCCCAGGGGCGTAAGTGAAAAACTGTTTTTT | CASSPEPRGVSEKLFF | few | TRBJ1-4 | . | TRBV5-1
TGTGCCACCAGCAGAGACCTGACGTGGGGTAATGAGCAGTTCTTC | CATSRDLTWGNEQFF | . | TRBJ2-1 | . | TRBV15
TGTGCCAGCAGAATCGGGTCAGGGAGAAACGAGCAGTACTTC | CASRIGSGRNEQYF | . | TRBJ2-7 | . | TRBV28
TGTGCCAGCAGCGTAGAACTAGCGGGAGCTTCTGAGCAGTTCTTC | CASSVELAGASEQFF | . | TRBJ2-1 | TRBD2 | TRBV9
TGTGCCAGCAGCCAAGGGGACAGGCTCGAAAAACTGTTTTTT | CASSQGDRLEKLFF | . | TRBJ1-4 | TRBD1 | TRBV4-2
TGTGCCAGCTCACCCCAACCAGGCGTCCCCACCGAGACCCAGTACTTC | CASSPQPGVPTETQYF | . | TRBJ2-5 | . | TRBV18
TGTGCCAGCAGTGTGGGGGGAGAGACGCAGTATTTT | CASSVGGETQYF | . | TRBJ2-3 | . | TRBV25-1
TGTGCCAGCAGCGCTGACAGGGGAGTCGGGTCCACCGGGGAGCTGTTTTTT | CASSADRGVGSTGELFF | . | TRBJ2-2 | TRBD1 | TRBV7-9
TGCAGCGTCGGGACAGGCAATCAGCCCCAGCATTTT | CSVGTGNQPQHF | . | TRBJ1-5 | TRBD1 | TRBV29-1
TGTGCCAGCAGCTATAGTGTGCCAGGGGGCACTGAAGCTTTCTTT | CASSYSVPGGTEAFF | . | TRBJ1-1 | TRBD1 | TRBV7-8
TGTGCCAGCAGTTCTGGCGGCACAGCAAGTGGGCCCTACGAGCAGTACTTC | CASSSGGTASGPYEQYF | . | TRBJ2-7 | . | TRBV28
TGCAGCGTTTTAGGGCTCCCTGCAGGGGCGCGATATGGCTACACCTTC | CSVLGLPAGARYGYTF | . | TRBJ1-2 | . | TRBV29-1